The rows below give T cell receptor beta chains drawn from one sample of a study of CD8+ T cells in alopecia areata. Clones were read by immunoSEQ multiplex PCR, and TCRdb kept only the in-frame ones, dropping some. Of approximately 140,000 clones listed, 87% were seen once; the top ten hold about 15%. The material was CD8+ T cells sorted from blood, obtained at week 0. The receptors were sampled from a human donor with alopecia areata. The CDR3 runs from the conserved cysteine through the conserved F or W. The order of the fields is D gene, J gene, clone size, V gene, CDR3 protein, CDR3 DNA. The D gene is left open where the match is weak. Not every row has a clone size; where given, it reads once, few, many or a size class.

. TRBJ1-2 . TRBV9 CASSSRSGNYGYTF TGTGCCAGCAGCAGTAGATCTGGAAACTATGGCTACACCTTC
. TRBJ2-7 . TRBV5-4 CASSGGTTYEQYF TGTGCCAGCAGCGGCGGGACCACCTACGAGCAGTACTTC
. TRBJ2-7 . TRBV7-9 CASRPARHYGQYF TGTGCCAGCAGACCGGCACGGCACTATGGTCAGTACTTC
. TRBJ1-3 . TRBV29-1 CSVASGTKGNTIYF TGCAGCGTTGCATCGGGGACGAAAGGAAACACCATATATTTT
. TRBJ2-1 . TRBV7-9 CASSFDGNEQFF TGTGCCAGCAGCTTCGACGGCAATGAGCAGTTCTTC
TRBD2 TRBJ2-7 . TRBV4-1 CASSHEPTGTSGSYEQYF TGCGCCAGCAGCCACGAGCCCACCGGGACTAGCGGTTCCTACGAGCAGTACTTC
. TRBJ1-2 . TRBV21-1 CASSKQINSRAGYGYTF TGTGCCAGCAGCAAACAGATAAACTCGCGGGCTGGGTATGGCTACACCTTC
TRBD1 TRBJ2-7 . TRBV30 CAWSVGQGKDEQYF TGTGCCTGGAGTGTCGGACAGGGGAAGGACGAGCAGTACTTC
. TRBJ2-3 . TRBV29-1 CSVEGGTESTDTQYF TGCAGCGTTGAAGGCGGGACAGAGAGCACAGATACGCAGTATTTT
TRBD2 TRBJ2-3 . TRBV6-5 CASTIISGSTDTQYF TGTGCCAGCACTATCATTAGCGGGTCCACAGATACGCAGTATTTT
. TRBJ2-7 once TRBV7-9 CASSPQSGDRFYEQYF TGTGCCAGCAGCCCACAGAGTGGCGACAGATTCTACGAGCAGTACTTC
TRBD1 TRBJ2-1 . TRBV25-1 CASSEGGTGGINEQFF TGTGCCAGCAGTGAAGGCGGGACAGGGGGAATCAATGAGCAGTTCTTC
. TRBJ1-1 . TRBV4-1 CASSKGGGADEAFF TGCGCCAGCAGCAAGGGAGGTGGGGCAGATGAAGCTTTCTTT
. TRBJ2-3 . TRBV2 CASSVIVLGASDTQYF TGTGCCAGCAGTGTTATCGTCCTCGGGGCCTCGGATACGCAGTATTTT